The 23 T cell receptor beta chains below come from one sample, sequenced in a study of cytomegalovirus exposure and HLA in healthy donors. Primers for the PCR totalled 60 Vbeta and 13 Jbeta. Data came from immunoSEQ multiplex PCR; TCRdb stores just in-frame clones and leaves some out. The sample records about 140,000 clones, about four fifths being singletons. Input material: PBMCs. The receptors come from a male donor in good health and CMV-seronegative.

The chain carries TRBV12-2 and TRBJ1-2; TRBD1 reflects the table's D call only, with no check against the DNA. TRBV12-2 is described as a pseudogene. The CDR3 has 14 residues. The CDR3 loop is CASRLRDRGRSYTF. CDR3 nucleotides: TGTGCAAGTCGCTTGAGAGACAGGGGTCGAAGCTACACCTTC.

This sequence joins TRBV11-2 and TRBJ1-2, with TRBD1 matching over 7 bases. V lost 3 bases to trimming and J lost 3 bases; unmatched junction nucleotides: 10. The CDR3 runs 16 residues. Per the germline V gene, CDR1 is SGHAT and CDR2 is FQNNGV. The CDR3 region is CASSFSRQGFDYGYTF. CDR3 DNA: TGTGCCAGCAGCTTCTCGCGACAGGGCTTCGACTATGGCTACACCTTC.

This chain connects TRBV5-1 to TRBJ2-3, with TRBD1 identical over 7 bases. Germline V gene lookup returns CDR1 SGHRS and CDR2 YFSETQ. Unmatched junction bases numbered 12, after V lost 6 bases and J lost 2 bases. The CDR3 has 16 residues. In DNA form, the CDR3 reads TGCGCCAGCAACCTCGCCCCGACAGGGTCCACAGATACGCAGTATTTT. Translated: CASNLAPTGSTDTQYF.

V and J are TRBV4-3 and TRBJ1-4; maybe TRBD1 (5 bases). The CDR3 spans 20 residues. CDR1 is LGHNA and CDR2 is YSLEER in the germline V gene. V shed 6 bases and J shed 2 bases, with 28 bases lying between them. The CDR3 reads CASRPSLRGQLLGTNEKLFF. The CDR3 DNA sequence: TGCGCCAGCAGGCCAAGCCTTAGGGGCCAGTTATTGGGGACTAATGAAAAACTGTTTTTT.

In this sample, this clone turned up a few times. The CDR3 bases are TGTGCCAGCAGACCTACAGAGAACTATGGCTACACCTTC. Its translation: CASRPTENYGYTF. The V and J genes are TRBV7-9 and TRBJ1-2; D remains unclear. There are 13 residues in the CDR3. Trimming pared 6 bases from V and 2 bases from J, leaving 10 bases between. Germline V lookup: CDR1 SEHNR, CDR2 FQNEAQ (reference sequence).

This clone was found a few times. The genes are TRBV4-1 and TRBJ2-2; 11 bases are a match to TRBD2. The J segment lost 8 bases and the V segment lost 3 bases, leaving 8 bases of the junction unmatched. This CDR3 is 16 amino acids long. Germline V lookup: CDR1 MGHRA, CDR2 YSYEKL. This chain's CDR3 is CASSQHVRTSGGELFF. CDR3 nucleotides: TGCGCCAGCAGCCAGCATGTCCGGACTAGCGGGGGGGAGCTGTTTTTT.

This clone has only a few counts. The chain has TRBV5-6 and TRBJ1-5, with a weak D call TRBD1 (6 bases). This CDR3 is 14 amino acids long. Trimming pared 0 bases from V and 6 bases from J, leaving 10 bases between. Germline CDR1 and CDR2: SGHDT and YYEEEE. CDR3 protein: CASSLVTGTQPQHF. DNA for the CDR3: TGTGCCAGCAGCTTGGTTACAGGGACTCAGCCCCAGCATTTT.

V is TRBV9 and J is TRBJ2-2, with a tentative D call TRBD2 (6 bases). V gave up 9 bases and J gave up 1 base, with 7 bases separating them. Germline V gene data show CDR1 as SGDLS and CDR2 as YYNGEE. This CDR3 contains 12 residues. Here the CDR3 DNA reads TGTGCCACCGGGGGGAACACCGGGGAGCTGTTTTTT. Translating gives CATGGNTGELFF.

The chain employs TRBV14 and TRBJ1-4; D unclear. The CDR3 totals 14 residues. The germline V and J ends were trimmed by 1 base and 7 bases, with 10 bases remaining between them. Germline loops: CDR1 SGHDN, CDR2 FVKESK. This CDR3 is CASSQAVGSEKLFF. CDR3 sequence (DNA): TGTGCCAGCAGCCAAGCTGTGGGGAGTGAAAAACTGTTTTTT.

The CDR3 loop reads CASSLEEDSADTQYF. DNA of the CDR3: TGTGCCAGCAGCTTAGAGGAGGATAGCGCAGATACGCAGTATTTT. This chain connects TRBV7-8 to TRBJ2-3, with D perhaps matching TRBD2 (5 bases). This CDR3 has 15 amino acids. Per the germline V gene, CDR1 is SGHVS and CDR2 is FQNEAQ. The germline V and J ends were trimmed by 1 base and 4 bases, with 12 bases remaining between them. Using reference TRBV7-8 and TRBJ2-3 for the parts outside the CDR3, the full variable domain is GAGVSQSPRYKVAKRGQDVALRCDPISGHVSLFWYQQALGQGPEFLTYFQNEAQLDKSGLPSDRFFAERPEGSVSTLKIQRTQQEDSAVYLCASSLEEDSADTQYFGPGTRLTVL.

The chain employs TRBV19 and TRBJ1-5; D might be TRBD1 (6 bases). This CDR3 has 15 amino acids. The ends were cut back, 7 bases at V and 0 bases at J, with 13 bases in the middle. Germline V gene sequence: CDR1 LNHDA, CDR2 SQIVND (reference sequence). This CDR3 reads CASKFGQPSNQPQHF. The CDR3 DNA sequence: TGTGCCAGTAAGTTCGGACAGCCTAGCAATCAGCCCCAGCATTTT.

This rearrangement joins TRBV5-1 to TRBJ2-7; D not certain. Germline V lookup: CDR1 SGHRS, CDR2 YFSETQ. The CDR3 is 16 amino acids. V was trimmed by 4 bases and J by 3 bases, leaving 20 bases between them. In DNA, the CDR3 is TGCGCCAGCAGCCGCACGGCGGAAAATTCCTACTACGAGCAGTACTTC. Translation gives CASSRTAENSYYEQYF.

There are a few counts of this clone. The chain has TRBV7-9 and TRBJ1-5; D is uncertain. The CDR3 loop spans 14 amino acids. From germline, CDR1 is SEHNR and CDR2 FQNEAQ (reference sequence). Trimming pared 5 bases from V and 11 bases from J, leaving 19 bases between. The CDR3 nucleotides are TGTGCCAGCAGCGGAGGGCAGCGCTCCGGGGCCCAGCATTTT. This gives the protein CASSGGQRSGAQHF.

The V call is TRBV7-6, the J call TRBJ2-3; D gene ambiguous. Germline V gene sequence: CDR1 SGHVS, CDR2 FNYEAQ. The CDR3 extends over 13 amino acids. Trimming left V 5 bases short and J 0 bases short, with 6 bases between. DNA for the CDR3: TGTGCCAGCAGCCTCCCTAGCACAGATACGCAGTATTTT. Translating gives CASSLPSTDTQYF.

V usage is TRBV5-1 and J usage is TRBJ2-1, with D possibly matching TRBD2 (5 bases). V lost 3 bases, J lost 7 bases, and 11 bases lay in between. Germline assignment: CDR1 SGHRS and CDR2 YFSETQ. The CDR3 extends over 13 amino acids. The CDR3, as DNA: TGCGCCAGCAGCTGGAGCGGCGGGAATGAGCAGTTCTTC. It yields the protein CASSWSGGNEQFF.

This clone was found a few times. V gene TRBV29-1 combines with J gene TRBJ1-1; D unclear. Trimming removed 5 bases at V and 0 bases at J, with 19 bases between. Germline V gene data show CDR1 as SQVTM and CDR2 as ANQGSEA. CDR3 size: 16 residues. CDR3 DNA sequence: TGCAGCGTTTTGGATTTTTTGGGCACAGTGAACACTGAAGCTTTCTTT. Protein product: CSVLDFLGTVNTEAFF.

The V gene is TRBV6-6, the J gene TRBJ2-5; maybe TRBD1 (5 bases). V was pared by 5 bases and J by 3 bases, with 10 bases between. Per the germline V gene, CDR1 is MNHNY and CDR2 is SVGAGI (reference sequence). This CDR3 comprises 13 residues. In nucleotides, the CDR3 is TGTGCCAGCAGTAATCAGGGTGAAGAGACCCAGTACTTC. Protein product: CASSNQGEETQYF.

This chain links TRBV7-9 with TRBJ1-1; TRBD1 agrees at 8 bases. The germline gives CDR1 SEHNR, CDR2 FQNEAQ (reference sequence). The length of the CDR3 is 14 residues. With V trimmed by 7 bases and J by 1 base, 5 bases remained unmatched. The CDR3 sequence: CASTLTGANTEAFF. The CDR3 DNA reads TGTGCCAGCACCCTGACAGGGGCGAACACTGAAGCTTTCTTT.

The chain carries TRBV15 and TRBJ1-2; TRBD1 might be the D (6 bases). Germline V gene lookup returns CDR1 LNHNV and CDR2 YYDKDF (reference sequence). The CDR3 contains 14 residues. V dropped 1 base and J dropped 4 bases, with 10 bases sitting between them. The CDR3 DNA reads as TGTGCCACCAGCAGAGTCGGCAGGGGCTATGGCTACACCTTC. The encoded protein is CATSRVGRGYGYTF.

The chain links TRBV19 to TRBJ2-3; the D gene is possibly TRBD1 (5 bases). This CDR3 spans 16 amino acids. The V end lost 7 bases, the J end lost 1 base, and 18 bases lay between the germline ends. Germline-derived CDR1 and CDR2 are LNHDA and SQIVND (reference sequence). CDR3 region: CASTSLGQGGTDTQYF. DNA of the CDR3: TGTGCCAGTACCTCTTTGGGGCAGGGTGGCACAGATACGCAGTATTTT.

The CDR3 is CASSEWGTPNQPQHF. CDR3 nucleotides: TGTGCCAGCAGTGAATGGGGGACACCTAATCAGCCCCAGCATTTT. The V and J genes are TRBV6-1 and TRBJ1-5; possibly TRBD1 for D (6 bases). V was pared by 2 bases and J by 4 bases, with 12 bases between. Germline CDR1 and CDR2: MNHNS and SASEGT. The CDR3 sequence is 15 residues long.

The CDR3 DNA reads TGTGCAAGTCGCCCCGGACAGGGCGACGGTGGCTACACCTTC. Its translation: CASRPGQGDGGYTF. The chain employs TRBV12-2 and TRBJ1-2; TRBD1 is the table's D call and was not checked against the DNA. TRBV12-2 is assigned pseudogene status. This CDR3 contains 14 residues.

CDR3 in amino acids: CASSVKNGGWEDTQYF. CDR3 DNA sequence: TGTGCCAGCAGCGTAAAGAACGGGGGGTGGGAAGATACGCAGTATTTT. This chain connects TRBV9 to TRBJ2-3, with 7 bases aligning to TRBD2. Germline lookup yields CDR1 SGDLS and CDR2 YYNGEE. The CDR3 extends over 16 amino acids. The V gene end was trimmed by 1 base and the J gene end by 5 bases; junction bases not matched to a gene: 10.